Presented here are 15 T cell receptor beta chains from one specimen sequenced in a study of blood T cell repertoires in COVID-19 (dated by TCRdb to 2018 to 2021). Library prep was done by the immunoSEQ multiplex PCR assay. Sourced from immuneACCESS, this table was stored by TCRdb with only in-frame sequences that have V and J called. A share of the clones is absent; for the studies checked, an unresolved V gene accounts for under half, and the remainder has no known explanation. Within this sample are over 250,000 clones, with roughly 90% of them counted one time only. The ten largest clones capture about 2.4% of the sample. What was sequenced was PBMCs or T cells enriched from blood (not recorded which). The receptors shown here come from a man aged 55 to 70 who had recovered from COVID-19.

By its share, this clone is large. V usage is TRBV7-8 and J usage is TRBJ1-5, with D possibly matching TRBD1 (6 bases). Looked up from germline, CDR1 is SGHVS and CDR2 is FQNEAQ. Between the trimmed V and J ends, which lost 4 bases and 0 bases, there was a span of 13 bases. This CDR3 region has 16 residues. CDR3 nucleotide sequence: TGTGCCAGCAGCTCCCGGACAGTATATAGCAATCAGCCCCAGCATTTT. Encoded protein: CASSSRTVYSNQPQHF.

The rearrangement links TRBV6-5 to TRBJ1-2; D remains unclear. The V and J ends lost 4 bases and 8 bases respectively, with 17 bases between them. Germline CDR1 MNHEY, CDR2 SVGAGI. CDR3 length: 14 amino acids. The chain's CDR3 is CASSFLPPSEGYTF. CDR3 nucleotide sequence: TGTGCCAGCAGTTTCCTACCCCCCTCTGAGGGCTACACCTTC.

The chain couples TRBV4-3 to TRBJ1-1; no clear D. The CDR3 totals 15 residues. Per germline, CDR1 LGHNA and CDR2 YSLEER. V was shortened by 4 bases and J by 0 bases, with 12 bases between the two germline ends. The CDR3 DNA follows: TGCGCCAGCAGCCTCAGGAGCGGATTGAACACTGAAGCTTTCTTT. Translated: CASSLRSGLNTEAFF.

This chain links TRBV9 with TRBJ2-2; TRBD1 matches 8 bases. V lost 3 bases and J lost 10; bases outside the gene matches: 14. This CDR3 contains 16 residues. Germline V gives CDR1 SGDLS, CDR2 YYNGEE. CDR3 loop: CASSALDRDSFSELFF. CDR3 DNA: TGTGCCAGCAGCGCCCTGGACAGGGATTCTTTCTCGGAGCTGTTTTTT.

J is TRBJ2-7 and V is TRBV5-1; D might be TRBD1 (7 bases). The CDR3 extends over 14 amino acids. The V gene lost 3 bases and the J gene lost 3 bases, with 13 bases spanning the gap. The V gene's germline CDR1 is SGHRS and CDR2 YFSETQ. Here the CDR3 DNA reads TGCGCCAGCAGCTCGCGGGACAGCTACTACGAGCAGTACTTC. Translated: CASSSRDSYYEQYF.

The chain recombines TRBV6-5 with TRBJ2-2, with 9 bases aligning to TRBD1. The length of the CDR3 is 16 residues. Germline V CDR1 and CDR2: MNHEY, SVGAGI. The V and J ends lost 4 bases and 7 bases, in that order; junction bases with no gene match: 10. CDR3 amino acids: CASSSPGQGFNGELFF. Here the CDR3 DNA reads TGTGCCAGCAGTTCACCGGGACAGGGTTTTAACGGGGAGCTGTTTTTT.

This clone is a singleton in its sample. This sequence joins TRBV10-1 and TRBJ2-5, with 9 bases matching TRBD2. The length of the CDR3 is 15 residues. Germline V gene lookup returns CDR1 WNHNN and CDR2 SYGVQD (reference sequence). J gave up 1 base and V 4 bases, and 4 bases lay outside the gene matches. The DNA for the CDR3 is TGCGCCAGCAGTGTAGCGGGAGCCCCCCAAGAGACCCAGTACTTC. Encoded protein: CASSVAGAPQETQYF.

This clone was counted between two and nine times. V usage is TRBV7-9 and J usage is TRBJ2-5, with a possible D match to TRBD2 (6 bases). V lost 5 bases to trimming and J lost 3 bases, with 16 bases between them. Germline assignment: CDR1 SEHNR and CDR2 FQNEAQ (reference sequence). The CDR3 loop spans 15 amino acids. CDR3 nucleotides: TGTGCCAGCAGCCCCCAGGACTACGGGAAAGAGACCCAGTACTTC. It translates to CASSPQDYGKETQYF.

The chain combines TRBV7-9 with TRBJ2-7, with D perhaps TRBD1 (5 bases). The CDR3 has 14 residues. CDR1 is SEHNR and CDR2 is FQNEAQ in the germline V gene (reference sequence). The germline V and J ends were trimmed by 1 base and 4 bases, with 11 bases remaining between them. The CDR3 loop is CASSLVSGMYEQYF. The CDR3 nucleotides are TGTGCCAGCAGCTTAGTGTCAGGGATGTACGAGCAGTACTTC.

A single count supports this clone. The chain has TRBV5-1 and TRBJ2-7, with TRBD1 matching 7 bases. The CDR3 sequence is 15 residues long. J lost 3 bases, V lost 0 bases, and 6 bases had no gene match. Germline lookup yields CDR1 SGHRS and CDR2 YFSETQ. The CDR3 region has the DNA TGCGCCAGCAGCTTGGACCCGGGACAGCACTACGAGCAGTACTTC. Encoded protein: CASSLDPGQHYEQYF.

V and J are TRBV27 and TRBJ2-6, with D maybe TRBD1 (5 bases). V dropped 5 bases and J dropped 2 bases, with 7 bases sitting between them. This CDR3 region has 14 residues. Germline V gene sequence: CDR1 MNHEY, CDR2 SMNVEV (reference sequence). The CDR3 DNA follows: TGTGCCAGCAGTCAGGGCCCTGGGGCCAACGTCCTGACTTTC. Protein: CASSQGPGANVLTF.

The CDR3 reads CASSSRAYGTDTQYF. CDR3 DNA sequence: TGTGCCAGCAGTTCCCGAGCCTACGGCACAGATACGCAGTATTTT. The chain recombines TRBV6-2 or TRBV6-3 with TRBJ2-3; D ambiguous. With 4 bases removed from V and 1 base from J, the gap between germline ends came to 12 bases. The CDR3 spans 15 residues. Germline lookup yields CDR1 MNHEY and CDR2 SVGEGT.

The chain employs TRBV7-8 and TRBJ2-1, with 7 bases matching TRBD1. Trimming took 4 bases from V and 9 from J; bases not matched to a gene: 6. Germline V gives CDR1 SGHVS, CDR2 FQNEAQ. There are 13 residues in the CDR3. Here the CDR3 reads CASSSGGRGEQFF. DNA of the CDR3: TGTGCCAGCAGCTCAGGGGGTCGGGGTGAGCAGTTCTTC.

The chain employs TRBV12-3 or TRBV12-4 and TRBJ2-1; TRBD2 might be the D (6 bases). The V end was cut by 11 bases, the J end by 9 bases, with 20 bases between. The CDR3 runs to 13 residues. CDR3 sequence reads: CASQPRLGLEQFF. The CDR3 coding sequence is TGTGCCTCCCAACCCAGACTAGGTCTTGAGCAGTTCTTC.

The chain carries TRBV6-5 and TRBJ2-7, with 10 bases that match TRBD1. CDR3 length equals 14 residues. Germline trimming cut 2 bases from V and 6 bases from J; bases unmatched to any gene: 4. Germline lookup yields CDR1 MNHEY and CDR2 SVGAGI. CDR3 region: CASSYGTGVAEQYF. CDR3 coding DNA: TGTGCCAGCAGTTACGGGACAGGGGTTGCCGAGCAGTACTTC.